Following are 22 T cell receptor beta chains from one sample sequenced in a study of blood T cells in healthy people across ages. A second PCR of roughly 7 to 11 cycles used a sample-barcoded 5' primer and a J-beta primer mix. TCRdb independently ran MiXCR on the 5' RACE reads; one entry per CDR3 protein. The sample lists around 940,000 distinct CDR3 sequences, roughly 51% occurring once. The sequencing sample was made of blood. The receptors shown here come from an older woman in good health.

The J gene is TRBJ1-5, the V gene TRBV2; 8 positions match TRBD1. Germline V gene data show CDR1 as SNHLY and CDR2 as FYNNEI. Trimming at V came to 6 bases and at J to 4 bases, leaving 2 bases not matched to a gene. This CDR3 comprises 13 residues. The chain's CDR3 is CASRRDRNQPQHF. CDR3 coding DNA: TGTGCCAGCAGGAGGGACAGGAATCAGCCCCAGCATTTT.

The chain recombines TRBV7-2 with TRBJ2-1; D is possibly TRBD2 (5 bases). The germline CDR1 and CDR2 sequences are SGHTA and FQGNSA. The CDR3 has 13 amino acids. V lost 4 bases to trimming and J lost 4 bases, with 8 bases between them. CDR3 sequence: CASSWAGYNEQFF. CDR3 bases: TGTGCCAGCAGCTGGGCGGGTTACAATGAGCAGTTCTTC.

A word on this clonotype: At one end, the junction sequence differs from germline, possibly due to a read error. This chain links TRBV24-1 with TRBJ2-3; 8 bases line up with TRBD1. CDR1 KGHDR and CDR2 SFDVKD come from the germline V gene. The length of the CDR3 is 16 residues. The CDR3 DNA reads as TGTGCCACCAGTGCCCAGGACAGGGACGGCACAGATTCGCAGTATTTT. Its protein is CATSAQDRDGTDSQYF.

This clonotype showed up just a few times. The chain carries TRBV7-2 and TRBJ2-7, with D tentatively TRBD1 or TRBD2 (5 bases each). With 5 bases removed from V and 1 base from J, the gap between germline ends came to 15 bases. This CDR3 region has 15 residues. Germline CDR1 reads SGHTA; CDR2 reads FQGNSA. CDR3 loop: CASSARDAFSYEQYF. Here the CDR3 DNA reads TGTGCCAGCAGCGCAAGGGACGCCTTTTCCTACGAGCAGTACTTC.

This clonotype appeared a few times. The J gene is TRBJ2-3, the V gene TRBV20-1, with 9 bases identical to TRBD2. Germline V gene data show CDR1 as DFQATT and CDR2 as SNEGSKA (reference sequence). The CDR3 has 16 amino acids. V was pared by 0 bases and J by 2 bases, with 6 bases of the junction left unmatched. The CDR3 is CSARERASGTTDTQYF. The CDR3 DNA reads TGCAGTGCTAGAGAGCGGGCTAGCGGGACCACAGATACGCAGTATTTT.

This rearrangement joins TRBV10-3 to TRBJ2-3; 10 bases are shared with TRBD2. The CDR3 loop spans 15 amino acids. Germline loops: CDR1 ENHRY, CDR2 SYGVKD. The V and J ends lost 8 bases and 2 bases, in that order; junction bases with no gene match: 7. CDR3 sequence (DNA): TGTGCCATCGGACTAGCGGAAAGGTTCACAGATACGCAGTATTTT. Its translation is CAIGLAERFTDTQYF.

This clonotype has a handful of counts. The gene calls are TRBV7-2 and TRBJ2-5; either TRBD1 or TRBD2 may supply D (5 bases each). The CDR3 loop spans 12 amino acids. V lost 4 bases and J lost 8, with 11 bases in between. Germline CDR1 reads SGHTA; CDR2 reads FQGNSA. CDR3 sequence: CASSSEGYTQYF. The CDR3 DNA is TGTGCCAGCAGCTCTGAGGGGTATACCCAGTACTTC.

This clonotype was counted between two and nine times. The chain uses TRBV27 and TRBJ2-3; a possible D gene is TRBD2 (5 bases). This CDR3 spans 15 amino acids. The germline CDR1 and CDR2 sequences are MNHEY and SMNVEV (reference sequence). V was cut by 3 bases and J by 3 bases, with 13 bases left in between. The DNA of the CDR3 is TGTGCCAGCAGTTTCCGCCCGAGCGGAACAGATACGCAGTATTTT. This sequence encodes CASSFRPSGTDTQYF.

The chain links TRBV6-2 or TRBV6-3 to TRBJ2-5, with D maybe TRBD1 (6 bases). This CDR3 is 16 amino acids long. V was clipped by 4 bases and J by 5 bases, with 20 bases between them. Germline V lookup: CDR1 MNHEY, CDR2 SVGEGT. Here the CDR3 reads CASSLTGTRRWETQYF. CDR3 in DNA: TGTGCCAGCAGTTTGACCGGGACAAGGAGGTGGGAGACCCAGTACTTC.

This clonotype has only a few counts. The CDR3 sequence is CASSLRQGRDEQFF. CDR3 sequence (DNA): TGTGCCAGCAGCTTAAGACAGGGTCGGGATGAGCAGTTCTTC. The V and J genes are TRBV7-9 and TRBJ2-1, with 7 bases fitting TRBD1. Germline V gives CDR1 SEHNR, CDR2 FQNEAQ (reference sequence). Germline trimming cut 2 bases from V and 8 bases from J; bases unmatched to any gene: 6. The CDR3 contains 14 residues.

This clonotype came up a few times. This chain uses TRBV20-1 with TRBJ2-3, with TRBD2 matching over 7 bases. The ends lost 2 bases at V and 4 bases at J; junction bases unmatched: 9. Germline V gene lookup returns CDR1 DFQATT and CDR2 SNEGSKA (reference sequence). The CDR3 runs to 15 residues. This chain's CDR3 is CSARPRAGAADTQYF. In nucleotides, the CDR3 is TGCAGTGCTAGACCCCGGGCGGGAGCGGCAGATACGCAGTATTTT.

This chain links TRBV20-1 with TRBJ1-1, with a tentative D call TRBD1 (5 bases). CDR1 and CDR2 from the germline V gene are DFQATT and SNEGSKA (reference sequence). The CDR3 contains 11 residues. The CDR3 DNA reads TGCAGCGCTGGGGGTAAGACTGAAGCTTTCTTT. As protein: CSAGGKTEAFF.

V and J are TRBV12-3 or TRBV12-4 and TRBJ2-4; D unclear. Trimming took off 5 bases at V and 6 bases at J, with 14 bases between the two ends. The CDR3 runs to 14 residues. CDR3 sequence reads: CASSPSAIRNIQYF. As DNA, the CDR3 is TGTGCCAGCAGTCCCTCCGCGATCAGAAACATTCAGTACTTC.

A word on this clonotype: The junction departs from the called germline gene at one end, perhaps through a read error. J is TRBJ2-7 and V is TRBV4-1; D might be TRBD1 (6 bases). This CDR3 spans 15 amino acids. CDR1 MGHRA and CDR2 YSYEKL come from the germline V gene. The CDR3 is CAGSQVKTGTYEQYF. The DNA of the CDR3 is TGCGCCGGCAGCCAAGTTAAGACAGGCACCTACGAGCAGTACTTC.

The chain combines TRBV20-1 with TRBJ2-3; the D is unclear. The CDR3 loop spans 15 amino acids. The ends were cut back, 3 bases at V and 6 bases at J, with 19 bases in the middle. The germline CDR1 and CDR2 sequences are DFQATT and SNEGSKA (reference sequence). The CDR3 is CSARSRDGAADTQYF. In DNA, the CDR3 is TGCAGTGCTAGGAGTAGGGATGGTGCAGCTGATACGCAGTATTTT.

The gene calls are TRBV4-2 and TRBJ2-3, with D possibly TRBD2 on 6 matching bases. The V gene lost 1 base and the J gene lost 3 bases, with 11 bases spanning the gap. This CDR3 region has 15 residues. CDR1 is LGHNA, CDR2 YNFKEQ, per germline. The CDR3 protein is CASSQGPGDTDTQYF. DNA for the CDR3: TGTGCCAGCAGCCAAGGTCCGGGGGATACAGATACGCAGTATTTT.

Details on this clonotype: Its ends do not fully match the called genes, so a read error is possible. This chain links TRBV2 with TRBJ2-3; D might be TRBD1 or TRBD2, each matching 5 bases. The CDR3 sequence is 15 residues long. Germline V gene lookup returns CDR1 SNHLY and CDR2 FYNNEI. The CDR3 reads CAVRDPRGHTGTQYF. DNA for the CDR3: TGTGCCGTCAGAGACCCTCGCGGGCACACAGGTACGCAGTATTTT. The variable domain in full, with the rest retrieved from reference TRBV2 and TRBJ2-3, is EPEVTQTPSHQVTQMGQEVILRCVPISNHLYFYWYRQILGQKVEFLVSFYNNEISEKSEIFDDQFSVERPDGSNFTLKIRSTKLEDSAMYFCAVRDPRGHTGTQYFGPGTRLTVL.

Only a few counts were recorded for this clonotype. The J gene is TRBJ1-2, the V gene TRBV9; 8 nucleotides match TRBD1. The CDR3 has 15 residues. In germline, CDR1 is SGDLS, CDR2 YYNGEE. Losses at the gene ends were 2 bases for V and 0 bases for J; bases not matched to a gene: 3. The CDR3 DNA follows: TGTGCCAGCAGCGTGGGGACAGGAGCTAACTATGGCTACACCTTC. Its protein product is CASSVGTGANYGYTF.

In this sample, this clonotype turned up many times. V and J are TRBV20-1 and TRBJ2-7; TRBD2 agrees at 7 bases. The junction had 9 bases not matched to a gene; V was cut back by 4 bases and J by 0 bases. Germline V CDR1 and CDR2: DFQATT, SNEGSKA (reference sequence). The CDR3 runs 15 residues. The CDR3 sequence: CSAMVSGTSSYEQYF. DNA of the CDR3: TGCAGTGCTATGGTGAGCGGGACCAGCTCCTACGAGCAGTACTTC.

This clonotype has just a few counts. V usage is TRBV25-1 and J usage is TRBJ2-5; tentative D call: TRBD2 (5 bases). Germline V gene data show CDR1 as MGHDK and CDR2 as SYGVNS. V shed 3 bases and J shed 1 base, with 15 bases lying between them. This CDR3 contains 16 residues. The CDR3: CASSDTRRGSQETQYF. The CDR3 DNA reads as TGTGCCAGCAGTGATACTAGACGGGGAAGCCAAGAGACCCAGTACTTC.

The chain combines TRBV27 with TRBJ1-5; 8 positions agree with TRBD1. Germline V lookup: CDR1 MNHEY, CDR2 SMNVEV (reference sequence). Trimming cost V 6 bases and J 6 bases; bases outside gene matches: 7. There are 14 residues in the CDR3. Here the CDR3 reads CASRADRAVQPQHF. CDR3 coding DNA: TGTGCCAGCAGAGCGGACAGGGCAGTTCAGCCCCAGCATTTT.

This clonotype occurred a few times. The chain combines TRBV7-9 with TRBJ1-2; 11 bases map to TRBD1. Germline values: CDR1 SEHNR, CDR2 FQNEAQ (reference sequence). This CDR3 spans 15 amino acids. With V trimmed by 5 bases and J by 8 bases, 10 bases remained unmatched. CDR3 residues: CASSREKGTGGGYTF. CDR3 in DNA: TGTGCCAGCAGCCGGGAAAAAGGGACAGGGGGAGGCTACACCTTC.